The source of this TCR beta chain is a study of response to subunit inactivated influenza vaccine (dated by TCRdb to the late 2010s). Background for the entire study: The study used deep quantitative T cell receptor repertoire profiling to track responses to a trivalent subunit inactivated influenza vaccine.

This clonotype was observed a few times. Its antigen is still unknown. The sample holds no much larger clone one base away, and base qualities are not on file. The library was generated by RT-PCR. Sequencer: Illumina HiSeq 2500. TCRdb reprocessed the public reads (quality trimming at Q25 with fastp, clone calling with MiXCR) and kept in-frame beta chains. Rows with one shared CDR3 protein collapse into an entry with the most common genes and DNA. In this sample the table shows about 700,000 distinct CDR3 sequences, roughly 14% of which occur a single time. Clones ranked in the top ten supply 11% of the sample. At the junction V is shortened by 0 bases and J by 2 bases; bases outside the gene matches: 3. According to the germline V gene, CDR1 reads SGHTA and CDR2 reads FQGNSA. Reading from cysteine to phenylalanine, the CDR3 counts 15 amino acids. CDR3 DNA only is kept here, 45 bases in frame from base 1.

Here is what the overall study found, with its caveats: According to the authors, only a limited number of new T cells may be recruited by each seasonal influenza vaccination.

This receptor was obtained from a man aged 50 to 60 who received an inactivated influenza vaccine. Donor details come from another sample of the same person, matched by shared clones. The receptor chain draws on TRBV7-2 and TRBJ2-5; 7 of the junction bases match TRBD1. The sample here was PBMCs from blood, taken 11 to 12 days after vaccination. The CDR3 reads CASSLAPGGQETQYF. The nucleotide sequence is TGTGCCAGCAGCTTAGCGCCAGGGGGACAAGAGACCCAGTACTTC.